One and the same sample provided the 27 T cell receptor beta chains below, sequenced in a study of T-cell reconstitution after alpha-beta-depleted transplantation in children. Preparation of the TCRbeta library involved a method that used unique molecular identifiers. TCRdb recomputed calls from the PCR reads with MiXCR, one row per CDR3 protein. The top ten hold approximately 2% of the sample, which has about 640,000 distinct CDR3 sequences, around 13% seen once. The source was PBMCs, mostly from graft donor cells, collected 360 days after TCRalphabeta/CD19-depleted stem cell transplant. The receptors were sampled from a male patient aged 5 to 17 who had a stem cell transplant for acute myeloid leukemia, so the T cells may come from the graft donor.

This clonotype has more than one count but fewer than ten. The chain combines TRBV12-3 or TRBV12-4 with TRBJ2-7; perhaps TRBD2 as D (5 bases). V was trimmed by 6 bases and J by 5 bases, leaving 26 bases between them. This CDR3 has 17 amino acids. The DNA of the CDR3 is TGTGCCAGCAGCCATCTACCCCGGCTAGCCCGAGGGAACGAGCAGTACTTC. Its translation is CASSHLPRLARGNEQYF.

This clonotype appeared many times. The V call is TRBV28, the J call TRBJ2-4; unclear D gene. V lost 1 base and J 13 bases, leaving 8 bases between the germline ends. The CDR3 is made up of 11 amino acids. CDR1 and CDR2 from the germline V gene are MDHEN and SYDVKM. The CDR3 DNA follows: TGTGCCAGCAGTTTATCCAGTCTCCAGTACTTC. It is translated as CASSLSSLQYF.

The J gene is TRBJ2-7, the V gene TRBV6-2 or TRBV6-3; 7 bases are a match to TRBD1. Germline lookup yields CDR1 MNHEY and CDR2 SVGEGT. J was trimmed by 3 bases and V by 2 bases; bases with no gene match: 4. CDR3 length: 14 residues. CDR3 nucleotides: TGTGCCAGCAGTTACGCCAGGGGGAGCTACGAGCAGTACTTC. Translated, it gives CASSYARGSYEQYF.

This clonotype was found a few times. DNA for the CDR3: TGCAGCGTTTATAGGGACAATGAGCAGTTCTTC. It specifies CSVYRDNEQFF. The rearrangement uses TRBV29-1 and TRBJ2-1; D is undetermined. The V and J ends lost 5 bases and 5 bases respectively, with 7 bases between them. CDR1 and CDR2 from the germline V gene are SQVTM and ANQGSEA. The CDR3 sequence is 11 residues long.

This clonotype was counted ten times or more. V usage is TRBV20-1 and J usage is TRBJ2-3; 12 bases line up with TRBD2. Germline CDR1 reads DFQATT; CDR2 reads SNEGSKA (reference sequence). V lost 4 bases, J lost 3 bases, and 2 bases stayed unmatched. The CDR3 loop spans 14 amino acids. The CDR3 region is CSAKTSGRTDTQYF. As DNA, the CDR3 is TGCAGTGCTAAGACTAGCGGGAGAACAGATACGCAGTATTTT.

This clonotype has more than one count but fewer than ten. V usage is TRBV29-1 and J usage is TRBJ2-2; D might be TRBD2 (6 bases). The CDR3 runs 14 residues. V was cut by 5 bases and J by 1 base, with 11 bases left in between. CDR1 is SQVTM and CDR2 is ANQGSEA in the germline V gene. The CDR3 is CSVRSGWNTGELFF. The CDR3 nucleotides read TGCAGCGTTAGGAGCGGGTGGAACACCGGGGAGCTGTTTTTT.

V gene TRBV5-1 combines with J gene TRBJ2-5; 9 nucleotides match TRBD1. Germline trimming cut 1 base from V and 3 bases from J; bases unmatched to any gene: 10. This CDR3 contains 17 residues. Germline assignment: CDR1 SGHRS and CDR2 YFSETQ. The CDR3 here is CASSLSVRGDREETQYF. Written as DNA, the CDR3 is TGCGCCAGCAGCTTGAGCGTGAGGGGGGACAGGGAAGAGACCCAGTACTTC.

This clonotype was observed a few times. The chain has TRBV20-1 and TRBJ2-3, with 7 positions matching TRBD2. Germline values: CDR1 DFQATT, CDR2 SNEGSKA (reference sequence). Trimming at V came to 0 bases and at J to 8 bases, leaving 14 bases not matched to a gene. CDR3 length: 16 amino acids. The CDR3 bases are TGCAGTGCTAGAGATGAGGCGGGAGCATTCGGAGGTACGCAGTATTTT. Translating gives CSARDEAGAFGGTQYF.

Ten or more counts support this clonotype. The V call is TRBV5-1, the J call TRBJ2-2; TRBD2 aligns across 11 bases. Trimming cost V 0 bases and J 6 bases; bases outside gene matches: 4. The CDR3 covers 16 residues. The germline V gene has CDR1 SGHRS and CDR2 YFSETQ. The CDR3 region has the DNA TGCGCCAGCAGCTTGGGACTAGCGGGACGGGCCGGGGAGCTGTTTTTT. It translates to CASSLGLAGRAGELFF.

This chain connects TRBV6-5 to TRBJ2-5, with D perhaps TRBD1 (5 bases). Germline CDR1 MNHEY, CDR2 SVGAGI. The ends were cut back, 4 bases at V and 0 bases at J, with 9 bases in the middle. CDR3 length: 14 residues. The CDR3, as DNA: TGTGCCAGCAGTTCCCCAGGGAACCAAGAGACCCAGTACTTC. Its protein product is CASSSPGNQETQYF.

The V and J genes are TRBV18 and TRBJ2-5, with D possibly TRBD1 on 5 matching bases. Germline lookup yields CDR1 KGHSH and CDR2 LQKENI. This CDR3 contains 13 residues. Trimming shortened V by 3 bases and J by 7 bases, and 12 bases separated the two germline ends. The CDR3 DNA reads TGTGCCAGCTCACCGTTCCAGGGCGGGACCCAGTACTTC. This translates into CASSPFQGGTQYF.

This clonotype has more than one count but fewer than ten. The chain joins TRBV5-8 to TRBJ2-2; TRBD1 matches at 8 bases. Germline loops: CDR1 SGHTS, CDR2 YDEGEE. The CDR3 is made up of 16 amino acids. V lost 4 bases, J lost 2 bases, and 7 bases stayed unmatched. CDR3: CASSPYQGANTGELFF. The DNA for the CDR3 is TGTGCCAGCAGCCCATACCAGGGGGCAAACACCGGGGAGCTGTTTTTT.

The chain joins TRBV14 to TRBJ1-6; D is unclear. CDR3 length: 12 residues. The V gene lost 6 bases and the J gene lost 7 bases, with 7 bases spanning the gap. Germline-derived CDR1 and CDR2 are SGHDN and FVKESK. The CDR3 here is CASRPRNSPLHF. The CDR3 DNA reads as TGTGCCAGCAGACCCAGAAATTCACCCCTCCACTTT.

This clonotype appeared a few times. This chain connects TRBV4-2 to TRBJ2-5, with 7 bases matching TRBD1. Trimming at V came to 2 bases and at J to 2 bases, leaving 8 bases not matched to a gene. CDR3 length equals 16 residues. CDR1 and CDR2 from the germline V gene are LGHNA and YNFKEQ. Written as DNA, the CDR3 is TGTGCCAGCAGCCAAACTCCCCGGGACAGTCAAGAGACCCAGTACTTC. Translation gives CASSQTPRDSQETQYF.

This clonotype was detected only a few times. The chain links TRBV7-9 to TRBJ2-3; D is ambiguous. Germline-derived CDR1 and CDR2 are SEHNR and FQNEAQ (reference sequence). The germline V and J ends were trimmed by 2 bases and 2 bases, with 14 bases remaining between them. CDR3 length: 16 residues. The CDR3 coding sequence is TGTGCCAGCAGCTTACCACTTGGATCTACCACAGATACGCAGTATTTT. Protein: CASSLPLGSTTDTQYF.

Many counts were recorded for this clonotype. This rearrangement joins TRBV28 to TRBJ1-1; no clear D gene. Germline V CDR1 and CDR2: MDHEN, SYDVKM. The CDR3 runs 11 residues. Trimming stripped 6 bases from V and 7 bases from J, with 9 bases between. The CDR3 DNA follows: TGTGCCAGCAGGAGGATTGGTGAAGCTTTCTTT. The encoded protein is CASRRIGEAFF.

This clonotype occurred many times. The chain has TRBV10-3 and TRBJ2-5; D remains ambiguous. V lost 4 bases, J lost 5 bases, and 11 bases lay in between. Germline V gene lookup returns CDR1 ENHRY and CDR2 SYGVKD. There are 13 residues in the CDR3. The CDR3 reads CAISGDLGETQYF. The CDR3 region has the DNA TGTGCCATCAGTGGAGACCTGGGGGAGACCCAGTACTTC.

This clonotype has more than one count but fewer than ten. The chain uses TRBV28 and TRBJ2-7; D assignment may be TRBD1 or TRBD2 (5 bases each). Looked up from germline, CDR1 is MDHEN and CDR2 is SYDVKM. Trimming left V 7 bases short and J 0 bases short, with 16 bases between. This CDR3 has 15 residues. The CDR3 reads CASTVGGQSSYEQYF. CDR3 in DNA: TGTGCCAGCACCGTTGGGGGTCAGAGCTCCTACGAGCAGTACTTC.

V and J are TRBV6-2 or TRBV6-3 and TRBJ2-1; 16 positions match TRBD2. J lost 1 base, V lost 5 bases, and 5 bases had no gene match. CDR1 MNHEY and CDR2 SVGEGT come from the germline V gene. The CDR3 loop spans 18 amino acids. CDR3 in DNA: TGTGCCAGCAGTGGAGGGACTAGCGGGAGGGGGTCCTACAATGAGCAGTTCTTC. This encodes CASSGGTSGRGSYNEQFF.

This clonotype showed up just a few times. The chain employs TRBV11-2 and TRBJ1-2; D unresolved. The V gene lost 3 bases and the J gene lost 3 bases, with 11 bases spanning the gap. Germline V gives CDR1 SGHAT, CDR2 FQNNGV. CDR3 length: 14 residues. The DNA for the CDR3 is TGTGCCAGCAGCTTTAGGCAGGACTACTATGGCTACACCTTC. This codes for CASSFRQDYYGYTF.

The table lists this clonotype with many counts. The chain carries TRBV15 and TRBJ2-5, with TRBD2 matching over 8 bases. Germline CDR1 is LNHNV and CDR2 is YYDKDF (reference sequence). The CDR3 spans 13 residues. V trimming: 9 bases; J trimming: 4 bases; junction bases outside the gene matches: 7. DNA for the CDR3: TGTGCCACTGCCTTAGCGGGAAGAGAGACCCAGTACTTC. Encoded protein: CATALAGRETQYF.

The V and J genes are TRBV20-1 and TRBJ2-3; D perhaps matches TRBD2 (6 bases). V lost 4 bases and J 3 bases, leaving 17 bases between the germline ends. Germline V gene sequence: CDR1 DFQATT, CDR2 SNEGSKA (reference sequence). CDR3 length: 15 amino acids. DNA of the CDR3: TGCAGTGCTACACCCACTAGCCCGAGGACAGATACGCAGTATTTT. Protein sequence: CSATPTSPRTDTQYF.

This chain uses TRBV11-2 with TRBJ2-4, with D perhaps TRBD2 (5 bases). This CDR3 spans 17 amino acids. Germline assignment: CDR1 SGHAT and CDR2 FQNNGV. Trimming left V 2 bases short and J 1 base short, with 15 bases between. The CDR3 sequence is CASSLIWWEYAKNIQYF. The CDR3 nucleotides read TGTGCCAGCAGCTTAATCTGGTGGGAGTACGCCAAAAACATTCAGTACTTC.

This clonotype was seen many times. The chain joins TRBV24-1 to TRBJ2-3; 7 bases line up with TRBD1. After removal of 5 bases from V and 0 bases from J, the junction contained 1 base not matched to a gene. This CDR3 is built from 14 residues. CDR1 KGHDR and CDR2 SFDVKD come from the germline V gene. CDR3 sequence reads: CATSGQGSTDTQYF. The CDR3 DNA sequence: TGTGCCACCAGTGGACAGGGAAGCACAGATACGCAGTATTTT.

Ten or more counts support this clonotype. The CDR3 DNA sequence: TGTGCCAGCACCGTGACAGGGGGTTCCTACGAGCAGTACTTC. Residues: CASTVTGGSYEQYF. The rearrangement links TRBV7-2 to TRBJ2-7; the match to TRBD1 covers 9 bases. Looked up from germline, CDR1 is SGHTA and CDR2 is FQGNSA. The V and J ends lost 7 bases and 1 base, in that order; junction bases with no gene match: 5. This CDR3 spans 14 amino acids.

The chain joins TRBV9 to TRBJ2-3; tentatively, D is TRBD1 or TRBD2 (6 bases each). The CDR3 is 18 amino acids. Deletions cut 0 bases from V and 1 base from J, with 18 bases between. Per the germline V gene, CDR1 is SGDLS and CDR2 is YYNGEE. The CDR3 DNA sequence: TGTGCCAGCAGCGTAGCTGCCCATCGGGGGCCCGGCACAGATACGCAGTATTTT. This codes for CASSVAAHRGPGTDTQYF.

This clonotype has only a few counts. CDR3 nucleotides: TGTGCCAGCAGCCTCACCCGACTAGCGGGAGTTTTTAATGAGCAGTTCTTC. It yields the protein CASSLTRLAGVFNEQFF. This chain uses TRBV27 with TRBJ2-1, with 12 bases aligning to TRBD2. V was clipped by 6 bases and J by 7 bases; unmatched bases: 13. The length of the CDR3 is 17 residues. Germline assignment: CDR1 MNHEY and CDR2 SMNVEV (reference sequence).